The 28 T cell receptor beta chains reported below all come from one sample, sequenced in a study of blood T cell repertoires in COVID-19. Assay: immunoSEQ multiplex PCR; the TCRdb copy retains only in-frame clones and omits some. The sample records approximately 29,000 clones, 85% to 95% being singletons. Material: peripheral blood. The receptors here all came from a woman in her 70s with COVID-19, enrolled during active disease.

This chain joins TRBV7-8 and TRBJ1-6, with unresolved D. The length of the CDR3 is 15 residues. The V and J ends lost 1 base and 1 base respectively, with 5 bases between them. Germline V gene lookup returns CDR1 SGHVS and CDR2 FQNEAQ. CDR3 in amino acids: CASSLDISYNSPLHF. The CDR3 DNA is TGTGCCAGCAGCTTAGACATATCCTATAATTCACCCCTCCACTTT. Complete variable domain (other parts from reference TRBV7-8 and TRBJ1-6): GAGVSQSPRYKVAKRGQDVALRCDPISGHVSLFWYQQALGQGPEFLTYFQNEAQLDKSGLPSDRFFAERPEGSVSTLKIQRTQQEDSAVYLCASSLDISYNSPLHFGNGTRLTVT.

This chain links TRBV19 with TRBJ2-1; the match to TRBD2 covers 9 bases. Germline values: CDR1 LNHDA, CDR2 SQIVND (reference sequence). This CDR3 is built from 14 residues. With V trimmed by 4 bases and J by 9 bases, 7 bases remained unmatched. CDR3 nucleotides: TGTGCCAGTAGTAATAGCGGGAGTTCCGGTGAGCAGTTCTTC. This encodes CASSNSGSSGEQFF.

The V and J genes are TRBV27 and TRBJ2-7; maybe TRBD2 (6 bases). This CDR3 spans 16 amino acids. Germline CDR1 reads MNHEY; CDR2 reads SMNVEV (reference sequence). Deletions cut 3 bases from V and 3 bases from J, with 18 bases between. CDR3 DNA: TGTGCCAGCAGTTTGGACGCAAATACCGGGAGCTACGAGCAGTACTTC. It specifies CASSLDANTGSYEQYF.

This clone appeared once. This chain uses TRBV28 with TRBJ1-4, with TRBD1 as a possible D gene (6 bases). CDR3 size: 14 residues. Germline CDR1 is MDHEN and CDR2 is SYDVKM. The germline V and J ends were trimmed by 6 bases and 0 bases, with 8 bases remaining between them. The CDR3 loop reads CASSWTATNEKLFF. The CDR3 coding sequence is TGTGCCAGCAGCTGGACAGCAACTAATGAAAAACTGTTTTTT.

The chain uses TRBV19 and TRBJ1-2; 10 nucleotides line up with TRBD1. V gave up 5 bases and J gave up 5 bases; unmatched junction bases: 2. This CDR3 is built from 13 residues. Per the germline V gene, CDR1 is LNHDA and CDR2 is SQIVND (reference sequence). Here the CDR3 reads CASSSGQGYGYTF. The CDR3 coding sequence is TGTGCCAGTAGTTCGGGACAGGGGTATGGCTACACCTTC.

The chain carries TRBV28 and TRBJ2-5; 9 bases line up with TRBD1. Germline V lookup: CDR1 MDHEN, CDR2 SYDVKM. The CDR3 is 15 residues long. Losses at the gene ends were 2 bases for V and 4 bases for J; bases not matched to a gene: 5. The chain's CDR3 is CASSLPQGAGETQYF. CDR3 DNA: TGTGCCAGCAGTTTACCACAGGGGGCAGGAGAGACCCAGTACTTC.

The chain combines TRBV2 with TRBJ1-4; the D gene is possibly TRBD1 (5 bases). Between the trimmed V and J ends, which lost 6 bases and 7 bases, there was a span of 9 bases. Germline CDR1 SNHLY, CDR2 FYNNEI. The CDR3 spans 12 residues. The CDR3 loop is CASRGQGEKLFF. The CDR3 nucleotides read TGTGCCAGCAGAGGTCAGGGTGAAAAACTGTTTTTT.

The CDR3 here is CASSVDLENSPLHF. The CDR3 DNA reads TGTGCCAGCAGCGTAGATCTAGAGAATTCACCCCTCCACTTT. The rearrangement joins TRBV9 to TRBJ1-6; D is unresolved. CDR3 size: 14 residues. Germline V lookup: CDR1 SGDLS, CDR2 YYNGEE. The ends were cut back, 0 bases at V and 7 bases at J, with 8 bases in the middle. Variable domain in full (rest from reference TRBV9 and TRBJ1-6): DSGVTQTPKHLITATGQRVTLRCSPRSGDLSVYWYQQSLDQGLQFLIQYYNGEERAKGNILERFSAQQFPDLHSELNLSSLELGDSALYFCASSVDLENSPLHFGNGTRLTVT.

This clone came up a few times. The chain is built from TRBV29-1 and TRBJ1-2; D call uncertain. CDR3 length: 13 amino acids. The germline V gene encodes CDR1 SQVTM and CDR2 ANQGSEA. V was trimmed by 6 bases and J by 6 bases, leaving 17 bases between them. For the CDR3, the DNA is TGCAGCGTCCCCCCTCAACTTGAGGATGGCTACACCTTC. Its protein product is CSVPPQLEDGYTF.

The chain employs TRBV5-1 and TRBJ1-1; 8 bases match TRBD1. The germline V gene encodes CDR1 SGHRS and CDR2 YFSETQ. There are 14 residues in the CDR3. V dropped 4 bases and J dropped 4; count of bases not matched to a gene: 6. CDR3 amino acids: CASSALQGGTEAFF. The DNA for the CDR3 is TGCGCCAGCAGCGCTCTACAGGGGGGCACTGAAGCTTTCTTT.

V and J are TRBV19 and TRBJ2-1; D perhaps matches TRBD1 (6 bases). Germline-derived CDR1 and CDR2 are LNHDA and SQIVND (reference sequence). This CDR3 comprises 11 residues. The V end lost 6 bases, the J end lost 14 bases, and 14 bases lay between the germline ends. The CDR3 nucleotides read TGTGCCAGTAGCGAGGGGGAGATTAAGTTCTTC. This codes for CASSEGEIKFF.

This clone was seen only once. This rearrangement joins TRBV28 to TRBJ2-3, with 8 bases identical to TRBD2. V shed 6 bases, J shed 3 bases, and the junction held 8 bases outside the gene matches. The CDR3 has 15 amino acids. Germline lookup yields CDR1 MDHEN and CDR2 SYDVKM. This CDR3 is CASRPTSVKTDTQYF. CDR3 coding DNA: TGTGCCAGCAGGCCGACTAGCGTGAAGACAGATACGCAGTATTTT.

This chain joins TRBV27 and TRBJ2-1; 8 nucleotides line up with TRBD2. The CDR3 contains 14 residues. J was trimmed by 6 bases and V by 5 bases; bases with no gene match: 6. CDR1 and CDR2 (germline): MNHEY, SMNVEV (reference sequence). CDR3 coding DNA: TGTGCCAGCAGTGAGCGGGGGTGGTTCAATGAGCAGTTCTTC. Its protein is CASSERGWFNEQFF.

The V gene is TRBV25-1, the J gene TRBJ1-2; D perhaps matches TRBD1 (6 bases). Looked up from germline, CDR1 is MGHDK and CDR2 is SYGVNS. The CDR3 totals 13 residues. V was pared by 5 bases and J by 7 bases, with 14 bases between. The CDR3: CASSFGGASGYTF. For the CDR3, the DNA is TGTGCCAGCAGTTTTGGGGGGGCGAGTGGCTACACCTTC.

The rearrangement uses TRBV29-1 and TRBJ2-3, with D perhaps matching TRBD1 (6 bases). Looked up from germline, CDR1 is SQVTM and CDR2 is ANQGSEA. This CDR3 is 13 amino acids long. The V and J ends lost 5 bases and 2 bases respectively, with 11 bases between them. CDR3 amino acids: CSVFGGYTDTQYF. CDR3 DNA: TGCAGCGTTTTTGGGGGCTACACAGATACGCAGTATTTT.

This chain connects TRBV4-1 to TRBJ1-2; D is unresolved. Germline V gene data show CDR1 as MGHRA and CDR2 as YSYEKL. CDR3 length equals 15 residues. Deletions cut 0 bases from V and 5 bases from J, with 13 bases between. CDR3 nucleotide sequence: TGCGCCAGCAGCCAAGATCCGGCGGGGTTTTATGGCTACACCTTC. As protein: CASSQDPAGFYGYTF.

The rearrangement joins TRBV29-1 to TRBJ1-2, with D unclear. The V gene's germline CDR1 is SQVTM and CDR2 ANQGSEA. The V end was cut by 3 bases, the J end by 8 bases, with 7 bases between. The length of the CDR3 is 10 residues. The CDR3 DNA sequence: TGCAGCGTTGATAGCTACGGCTACACCTTC. Amino acids: CSVDSYGYTF.

The V and J genes are TRBV2 and TRBJ1-4; D is uncertain. CDR1 and CDR2 (germline): SNHLY, FYNNEI. This CDR3 contains 15 residues. V shed 6 bases and J shed 0 bases, with 11 bases lying between them. CDR3 coding DNA: TGTGCCAGCAGGAAGGAGAAAACAACTAATGAAAAACTGTTTTTT. It encodes CASRKEKTTNEKLFF.

V and J are TRBV3-1 (or the pseudogene TRBV3-2) and TRBJ1-3; tentatively, D is TRBD1 (6 bases). The CDR3 spans 16 residues. Germline CDR1 reads LGHDT; CDR2 reads YNNKEL (reference sequence). V was cut by 2 bases and J by 0 bases, with 11 bases left in between. The DNA of the CDR3 is TGTGCCAGCAGCCAAACAGGGTCCCTCTCTGGAAACACCATATATTTT. This translates into CASSQTGSLSGNTIYF.

This clone appeared a single time. CDR3 DNA: TGTGCCAGCCAAACTGTGGGACAGGGCGTCTCACCCCTCCACTTT. Translation: CASQTVGQGVSPLHF. This chain uses TRBV19 with TRBJ1-6; 9 nucleotides agree with TRBD1. Germline-derived CDR1 and CDR2 are LNHDA and SQIVND (reference sequence). J lost 10 bases, V lost 9 bases, and 13 bases had no gene match. CDR3 length equals 15 residues. The complete variable domain, with remaining parts taken from reference TRBV19 and TRBJ1-6, reads DGGITQSPKYLFRKEGQNVTLSCEQNLNHDAMYWYRQDPGQGLRLIYYSQIVNDFQKGDIAEGYSVSREKKESFPLTVTSAQKNPTAFYLCASQTVGQGVSPLHFGNGTRLTVT.

The chain combines TRBV3-1 (or the pseudogene TRBV3-2) with TRBJ2-1; 13 bases line up with TRBD2. The CDR3 covers 16 residues. The germline V gene encodes CDR1 LGHDT and CDR2 YNNKEL (reference sequence). The junction had 8 bases not matched to a gene; V was cut back by 4 bases and J by 8 bases. The CDR3 loop is CASSPRLAGGSDEQFF. Here the CDR3 DNA reads TGTGCCAGCAGCCCTAGACTAGCGGGAGGATCCGATGAGCAGTTCTTC.

This clone was detected once. The chain couples TRBV11-2 to TRBJ2-3; D remains unclear. Germline V CDR1 and CDR2: SGHAT, FQNNGV. The germline V and J ends were trimmed by 2 bases and 6 bases, with 12 bases remaining between them. CDR3 length: 14 residues. This CDR3 is CASSLMAAQDTQYF. CDR3 nucleotide sequence: TGTGCCAGCAGCTTAATGGCGGCTCAGGATACGCAGTATTTT.

The V and J genes are TRBV28 and TRBJ2-7, with 7 nucleotides matching TRBD1. Germline V gives CDR1 MDHEN, CDR2 SYDVKM. There are 14 residues in the CDR3. V lost 5 bases, J lost 3 bases, and 7 bases stayed unmatched. The CDR3 DNA sequence: TGTGCCAGCAGTCATGGGACAGTTGGCTACGAGCAGTACTTC. Its translation is CASSHGTVGYEQYF. Full variable domain (remainder filled in from reference TRBV28 and TRBJ2-7): DVKVTQSSRYLVKRTGEKVFLECVQDMDHENMFWYRQDPGLGLRLIYFSYDVKMKEKGDIPEGYSVSREKKERFSLILESASTNQTSMYLCASSHGTVGYEQYFGPGTRLTVT.

The chain recombines TRBV19 with TRBJ2-5; maybe TRBD1 (5 bases). With 5 bases removed from V and 1 base from J, the gap between germline ends came to 11 bases. There are 14 residues in the CDR3. In germline, CDR1 is LNHDA, CDR2 SQIVND (reference sequence). CDR3 amino acids: CASSLRQTQETQYF. The CDR3 DNA sequence: TGTGCCAGTAGTCTACGACAGACCCAAGAGACCCAGTACTTC.

This clone was observed once. The V and J genes are TRBV14 and TRBJ1-2, with D tentatively TRBD1 (6 bases). The CDR3 is 15 residues long. Looked up from germline, CDR1 is SGHDN and CDR2 is FVKESK. The V and J ends lost 1 base and 6 bases respectively, with 15 bases between them. CDR3 amino acids: CASSQGQGLRDGYTF. In nucleotides, the CDR3 is TGTGCCAGCAGCCAAGGCCAGGGGCTACGGGATGGCTACACCTTC.

The rearrangement links TRBV18 to TRBJ1-1, with D possibly being TRBD1 (6 bases). The germline V gene has CDR1 KGHSH and CDR2 LQKENI. Deletions cut 5 bases from V and 5 bases from J, with 15 bases between. The CDR3 has 14 residues. CDR3 DNA sequence: TGTGCCAGCTCAAAAACAGGGTATGGAACTGAAGCTTTCTTT. This sequence encodes CASSKTGYGTEAFF.

Points on this clone: A read error may account for a junction end that differs from germline. The rearrangement joins TRBV28 to TRBJ1-3; D is unresolved. This CDR3 is 16 amino acids long. The V gene's germline CDR1 is MDHEN and CDR2 SYDVKM. Here the CDR3 DNA reads TGTGCCAGCAGTTTAGATTTAGCCACCATTGGAAACGCCATATATTTT. It is translated as CASSLDLATIGNAIYF.

The chain has TRBV5-4 and TRBJ2-7; weak D call: TRBD1 (6 bases). Deletions cut 0 bases from V and 3 bases from J, with 10 bases between. CDR1 and CDR2 from the germline V gene are SGHNT and YYREEE (reference sequence). CDR3 length equals 14 residues. The CDR3 sequence is CASSLDRASYEQYF. CDR3 DNA: TGTGCCAGCAGCTTGGACAGGGCAAGCTACGAGCAGTACTTC.